A selection of T cell receptor beta chains follows, all from one sample in a study of control samples from healthy donors and cancer patients. Using immunoSEQ multiplex PCR, the repertoire was profiled, and TCRdb retains in-frame clones only, with some absent. The data show about 130,000 clones, roughly 92% seen once. The sequenced sample was blood. The source of these receptors is a man between 18 and 29 years old in good health. CDR3s include the opening cysteine and the closing phenylalanine or tryptophan. The D gene is left open where the match is weak. The size of a clone is reported for some rows only, either as once, few or many, or as a class for expanded clones.

j_call clone_size d_call v_call cdr3_nt cdr3_aa
TRBJ2-5 once TRBD2 TRBV9 TGTGCCAGCAGCGTCGGACTAGCGGGGGGAGAGACCCAGTACTTC CASSVGLAGGETQYF
TRBJ1-1 . TRBD1 TRBV30 TGTGCCTGGAGCTTCGGACAGGGGGATGAAGCTTTCTTT CAWSFGQGDEAFF
TRBJ1-2 . . TRBV9 TGTGCCAGCAGCCCAGGTGATTTCCTCTATGGCTACACCTTC CASSPGDFLYGYTF
TRBJ1-2 . . TRBV19 TGTGCCAGTAAGAGAGGGCCAGCTAACTATGGCTACACCTTC CASKRGPANYGYTF
TRBJ1-2 . . TRBV5-1 TGCGCCAGCAGCTCACTACAGGGTTCGAACTATGGCTACACCTTC CASSSLQGSNYGYTF
TRBJ1-3 . TRBD1 TRBV9 TGTGCCAGCGGGCGCGGGACAGGAGGAAACACCATATATTTT CASGRGTGGNTIYF
TRBJ1-5 . . TRBV19 TGTGCCAGTAGAACTTATAGCAATCAGCCCCAGCATTTT CASRTYSNQPQHF
TRBJ1-2 . . TRBV27 TGTGCCAGCAGTTTAAGCTCACCTTCTAACTATGGCTACACCTTC CASSLSSPSNYGYTF
TRBJ2-2 . TRBD1 TRBV19 TGTGCCAGTAGCAGACAGGGCCCTGGAGGGGAGCTGTTTTTT CASSRQGPGGELFF
TRBJ2-7 . . TRBV5-1 TGCGCCAGCAGCTTGGCCAGATCCTACGAGCAGTACTTC CASSLARSYEQYF
TRBJ1-2 . . TRBV6-5 TGTGCCAGCAGTCCACAGGGCTATGGCTACACCTTC CASSPQGYGYTF
TRBJ2-5 . . TRBV11-2 TGTGCCAGCAGCAAAGGGGGACTACCATACCAAGAGACCCAGTACTTC CASSKGGLPYQETQYF
TRBJ2-1 . . TRBV11-3 TGTGCCAGCAGCCCAGGAGACAATGAGCAGTTCTTC CASSPGDNEQFF
TRBJ1-3 . . TRBV5-1 TGCGCCAGCAGCTTAGACAGAAACACCATATATTTT CASSLDRNTIYF
TRBJ2-1 . . TRBV9 TGTGCCAGCAGCGTAGCGGCATACGAGAGCTCCTACAATGAGCAGTTCTTC CASSVAAYESSYNEQFF
TRBJ2-7 . . TRBV5-4 TGTGCCAGCAGCTTGGGTAGTCTCAGCTCCTACGAGCAGTACTTC CASSLGSLSSYEQYF
TRBJ2-5 . . TRBV12-1 TGTGCCAGCAGCTTCAGGATCCAAGAGACCCAGTACTTC CASSFRIQETQYF
TRBJ1-3 . . TRBV10-3 TGTGCCACAGGGACGGTCTCTGGAAACACCATATATTTT CATGTVSGNTIYF
TRBJ1-2 . . TRBV28 TGTGCCAGCGCCCCCCACGGAACCCGTAACTATGGCTACACCTTC CASAPHGTRNYGYTF
TRBJ1-1 . . TRBV6-4 TGTGCCAGCAGTGACTCCATGGGGCGGTCTGAAGCTTTCTTT CASSDSMGRSEAFF
TRBJ1-2 . TRBD1 TRBV5-1 TGCGCCAGCAGCCCCACCTGGACAGGGCGATCGGACGGCTACACCTTC CASSPTWTGRSDGYTF
TRBJ1-5 . . TRBV5-5 TGTGCCAGCAGCTTGATAACGGGCAATCAGCCCCAGCATTTT CASSLITGNQPQHF
TRBJ1-2 . . TRBV29-1 TGCAGCGTCGAAGGGGTCCTCTATGGCTACACCTTC CSVEGVLYGYTF
TRBJ2-7 . . TRBV12-3/TRBV12-4 TGTGCCAGCAGCAGGGACAACTCCTACGAGCAGTACTTC CASSRDNSYEQYF
TRBJ2-5 . TRBD2 TRBV3-1/TRBV3-2 TGTGCCAGCAGCACAGGGACTAGCGGGGTAGAGACCCAGTACTTC CASSTGTSGVETQYF
TRBJ2-3 . . TRBV12-5 TGTGCTAGTGGTCCTGACAAGGACCGACGCACAGATACGCAGTATTTT CASGPDKDRRTDTQYF
TRBJ1-1 . . TRBV7-9 TGTGCCAGCAGCTTAGGGTTCGCAGCTGAAGCTTTCTTT CASSLGFAAEAFF
TRBJ1-2 . . TRBV6-4 TGTGCCAGCAGTGACGTGGGGGTTGGGATCTATGGCTACACCTTC CASSDVGVGIYGYTF
TRBJ2-1 . . TRBV10-3 TGTGCCATCAGCGAGGACAGCTACAATGAGCAGTTCTTC CAISEDSYNEQFF
TRBJ2-2 . . TRBV6-5 TGTGCCAGCAGCCGATTAGGAGACACCGGGGAGCTGTTTTTT CASSRLGDTGELFF
TRBJ2-2 once . TRBV9 TGTGCCAGCAGTGATCCAATACAGGGCTCCTCGAACACCGGGGAGCTGTTTTTT CASSDPIQGSSNTGELFF
TRBJ1-1 . . TRBV30 TGTGCCTGGGCGCCCGGTGGAATTTACACTGAAGCTTTCTTT CAWAPGGIYTEAFF
TRBJ2-1 . . TRBV4-2 TGTGCCAGCAGCCAAGTGGGGCCGAGGAATGAGCAGTTCTTC CASSQVGPRNEQFF
TRBJ1-3 once . TRBV11-2 TGTGCCAGCACCTTGGGGCGATTCTCTGGAAACACCATATATTTT CASTLGRFSGNTIYF
TRBJ1-1 . . TRBV7-2 TGTGCCAGCAGCCCATGGTTAGTGGGACGGCCGGACGCTGAAGCTTTCTTT CASSPWLVGRPDAEAFF
TRBJ1-1 . . TRBV19 TGTGCCAGTAGCGATGGGGGGGGACGAGGTGAAGCTTTCTTT CASSDGGGRGEAFF
TRBJ2-3 . TRBD1 TRBV19 TGTGCCAGTAAACAGGGGGCCACAGATACGCAGTATTTT CASKQGATDTQYF
TRBJ1-4 . . TRBV19 TGTGCCAGTAGTCCCCCGTTCCGGGAGGTACAAAGTAATGAAAAACTGTTTTTT CASSPPFREVQSNEKLFF
TRBJ2-2 . . TRBV6-5 TGTGCCAGCAGTTACGGAGTCACCGGGGAGCTGTTTTTT CASSYGVTGELFF
TRBJ1-6 . . TRBV5-4 TGTGCCAGCAGCTTGGACAGTGATTCACCCCTCCACTTT CASSLDSDSPLHF
TRBJ2-7 . . TRBV11-3 TGTGCCAGCAGCTTTGTTTGCCGGGCTGTTTATGTAGCGGCTTCCTACGAGCAGTACTTC CASSFVCRAVYVAASYEQYF
TRBJ2-1 . . TRBV4-1 TGCGCCAGCAGCCAAACATTTCAGGACTGGAGCTCCTACAATGAGCAGTTCTTC CASSQTFQDWSSYNEQFF
TRBJ1-2 . . TRBV2 TGTGCCAGCAGGGGCAACCCGGGGGGTGGCTACACCTTC CASRGNPGGGYTF
TRBJ1-5 . . TRBV5-5 TGTGCCAGCAGCTTGGTGGGGGATAGCAATCAGCCCCAGCATTTT CASSLVGDSNQPQHF
TRBJ2-5 . TRBD1 TRBV7-9 TGTGCCAGCAGCTTAACAGGGGTAGAGACCCAGTACTTC CASSLTGVETQYF
TRBJ2-5 . . TRBV9 TGTGCCAGCAGCGTAGACCTGAGACAAGAGACCCAGTACTTC CASSVDLRQETQYF
TRBJ2-5 . . TRBV6-5 TGTGCCAGCAGGACCGACCCGAGATGGGGAGAGACCCAGTACTTC CASRTDPRWGETQYF
TRBJ2-5 . . TRBV11-2 TGTGCCAGCAGCGCCCAGCAAGAGACCCAGTACTTC CASSAQQETQYF
TRBJ1-2 once TRBD1 TRBV29-1 TGCAGCGTTGTAGAGGGACAGGGGGACTATGGCTACACCTTC CSVVEGQGDYGYTF
TRBJ1-2 . TRBD1 TRBV19 TGTGCCAGTAGTACCCGACAGGGAGGTAACTATGGCTACACCTTC CASSTRQGGNYGYTF